One TCR beta chain is described in this entry. Antigen specificity is unknown. This CDR3 is built from 14 residues. CDR1 and CDR2 from the germline V gene are LNHDA and SQIVND (reference sequence). Trimming removed 4 bases from V and 2 bases from J, with 10 bases in between. The data are from a study of T cell responses to AZD1222 COVID-19 vaccine. Findings and limits, study-wide: Spike-specific TCR breadth rose after two AZD1222 doses, and depth rose as well. Clonal diversity may have been underestimated in mostly white British donors. Within unmutated variant regions lay the reported targets of nearly half of spike-specific TCRs.

The repertoire was sequenced with immunoSEQ multiplex PCR; TCRdb's copy has only in-frame clones and lacks some. Among 85,000 to 120,000 clones listed, 84% were seen once. This chain uses TRBV19 with TRBJ2-3, with no clear D. The TCR comes from an adult in good health. This material consisted of peripheral blood, taken on day 0 of AZD1222 vaccination. In nucleotides, the CDR3 is TGTGCCAGTAGTAAAACTTTAACCACAGATACGCAGTATTTT. Its protein product is CASSKTLTTDTQYF. Based on the CDR3 plus reference TRBV19 and TRBJ2-3, the full variable domain is DGGITQSPKYLFRKEGQNVTLSCEQNLNHDAMYWYRQDPGQGLRLIYYSQIVNDFQKGDIAEGYSVSREKKESFPLTVTSAQKNPTAFYLCASSKTLTTDTQYFGPGTRLTVL.